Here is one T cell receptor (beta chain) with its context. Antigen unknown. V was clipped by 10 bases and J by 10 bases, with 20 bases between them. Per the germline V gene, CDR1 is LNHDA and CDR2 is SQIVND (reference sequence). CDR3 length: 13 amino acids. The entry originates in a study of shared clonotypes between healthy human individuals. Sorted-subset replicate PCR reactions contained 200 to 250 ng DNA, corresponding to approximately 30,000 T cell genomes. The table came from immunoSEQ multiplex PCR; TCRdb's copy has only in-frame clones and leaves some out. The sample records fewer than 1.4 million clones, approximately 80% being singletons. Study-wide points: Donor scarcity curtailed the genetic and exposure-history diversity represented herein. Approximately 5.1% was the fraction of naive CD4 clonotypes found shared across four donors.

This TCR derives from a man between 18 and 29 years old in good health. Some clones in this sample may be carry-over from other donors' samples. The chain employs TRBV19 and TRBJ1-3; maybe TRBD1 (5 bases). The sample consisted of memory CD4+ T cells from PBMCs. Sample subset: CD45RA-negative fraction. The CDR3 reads CATAGRPKSTIYF. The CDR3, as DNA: TGTGCCACGGCGGGACGGCCCAAGAGTACCATATATTTT.